Here is one T cell receptor beta chain with its context. Its antigen is not known. Primed by a sample-barcoded 5' primer and a J-beta primer mix, a second PCR proceeded for about 7 to 11 cycles. TCRdb used MiXCR to reprocess the 5' RACE reads, holding one entry per CDR3 protein. Of more than 600,000 distinct CDR3 sequences listed, 25% were seen once; the top ten hold 8% to 10%. The individuals who served as donors were healthy Caucasians living in Russia, aged about 6 to 95. This entry belongs to a study of blood T cells in healthy people across ages. Study-level results: Long-lived donors carried more naive CD4+ cells and greater diversity than aged donors.

These data were also reused for a study on T cells of mothers and their children. That report adds: With unrelated pairs as the comparison, related mother-child pairs had a slightly higher overlap that was not significant.

Sequenced input: blood. This receptor was obtained from a boy aged 10-17 years in good health.

The CDR3 loop reads CASSFYWTNTEAFF. DNA of the CDR3: TGTGCCAGCAGCTTTTATTGGACGAACACTGAAGCTTTCTTT. This sequence joins TRBV7-2 and TRBJ1-1, with D unclear. Germline loops: CDR1 SGHTA, CDR2 FQGNSA. The CDR3 covers 14 residues. The ends were cut back, 3 bases at V and 1 base at J, with 9 bases in the middle.